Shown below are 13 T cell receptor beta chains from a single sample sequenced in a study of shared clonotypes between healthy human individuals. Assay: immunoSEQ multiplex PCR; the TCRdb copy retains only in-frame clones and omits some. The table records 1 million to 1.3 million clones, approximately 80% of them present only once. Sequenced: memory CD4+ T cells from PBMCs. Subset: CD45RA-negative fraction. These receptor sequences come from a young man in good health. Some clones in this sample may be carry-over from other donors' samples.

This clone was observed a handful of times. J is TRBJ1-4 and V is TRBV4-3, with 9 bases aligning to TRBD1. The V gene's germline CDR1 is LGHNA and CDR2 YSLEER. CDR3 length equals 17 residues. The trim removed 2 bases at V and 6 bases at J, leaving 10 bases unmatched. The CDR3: CASSQSTGGNIDEKLFF. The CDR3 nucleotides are TGCGCCAGCAGCCAATCTACAGGGGGCAATATAGATGAAAAACTGTTTTTT.

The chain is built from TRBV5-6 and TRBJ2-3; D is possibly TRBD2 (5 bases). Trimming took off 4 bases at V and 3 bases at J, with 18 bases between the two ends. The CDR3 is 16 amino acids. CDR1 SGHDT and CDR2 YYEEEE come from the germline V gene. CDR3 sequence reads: CASSLAIGRGTDTQYF. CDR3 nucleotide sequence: TGTGCCAGCAGCCTGGCGATCGGCCGGGGAACAGATACGCAGTATTTT.

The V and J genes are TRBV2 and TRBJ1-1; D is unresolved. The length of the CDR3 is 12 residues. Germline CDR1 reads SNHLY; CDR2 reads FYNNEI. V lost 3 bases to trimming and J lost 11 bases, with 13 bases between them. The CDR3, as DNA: TGTGCCAGCAGTGATTACGGTACTAAGGCTTTCTTT. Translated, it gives CASSDYGTKAFF.

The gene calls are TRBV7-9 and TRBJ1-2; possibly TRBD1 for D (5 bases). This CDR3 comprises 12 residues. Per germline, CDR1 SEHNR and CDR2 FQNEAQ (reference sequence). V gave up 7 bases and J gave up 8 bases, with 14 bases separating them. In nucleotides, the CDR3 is TGTGCCAGCACCCCCTCGGGGGGGGGCTACACCTTC. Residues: CASTPSGGGYTF.

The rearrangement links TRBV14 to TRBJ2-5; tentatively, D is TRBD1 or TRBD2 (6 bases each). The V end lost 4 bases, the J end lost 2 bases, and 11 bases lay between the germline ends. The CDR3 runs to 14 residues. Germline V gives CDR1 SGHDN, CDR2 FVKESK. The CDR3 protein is CASSLTGRQETQYF. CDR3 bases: TGTGCCAGCAGCCTAACAGGGAGGCAAGAGACCCAGTACTTC.

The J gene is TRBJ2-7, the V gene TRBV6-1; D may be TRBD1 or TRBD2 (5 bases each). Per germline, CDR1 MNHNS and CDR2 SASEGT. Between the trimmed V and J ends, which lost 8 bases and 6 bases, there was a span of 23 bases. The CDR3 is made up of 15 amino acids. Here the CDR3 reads CASLGPRLDGTEQYF. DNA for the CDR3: TGTGCCAGCCTTGGTCCTCGTTTAGACGGGACCGAGCAGTACTTC.

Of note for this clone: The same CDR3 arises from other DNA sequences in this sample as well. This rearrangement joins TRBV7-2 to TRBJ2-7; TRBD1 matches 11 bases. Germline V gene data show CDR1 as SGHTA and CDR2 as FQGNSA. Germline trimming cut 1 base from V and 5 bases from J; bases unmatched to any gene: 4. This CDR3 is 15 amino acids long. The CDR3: CASSLDRTGGHEQYF. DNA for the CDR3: TGTGCCAGCAGCTTAGACCGGACAGGGGGCCACGAGCAGTACTTC.

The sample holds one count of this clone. Here the CDR3 DNA reads TGTGCCAGCAGCCAGGACTACAATGAGCAGTTCTTC. Protein sequence: CASSQDYNEQFF. The chain links TRBV28 to TRBJ2-1, with D unresolved. The ends were cut back, 6 bases at V and 3 bases at J, with 6 bases in the middle. This CDR3 region has 12 residues. Germline V gene lookup returns CDR1 MDHEN and CDR2 SYDVKM. The full variable domain, completed using reference TRBV28 and TRBJ2-1, is DVKVTQSSRYLVKRTGEKVFLECVQDMDHENMFWYRQDPGLGLRLIYFSYDVKMKEKGDIPEGYSVSREKKERFSLILESASTNQTSMYLCASSQDYNEQFFGPGTRLTVL.

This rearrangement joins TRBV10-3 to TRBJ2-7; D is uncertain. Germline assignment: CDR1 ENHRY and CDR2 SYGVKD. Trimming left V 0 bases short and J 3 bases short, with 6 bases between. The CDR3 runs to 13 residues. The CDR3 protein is CAISESAGYEQYF. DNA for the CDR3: TGTGCCATCAGTGAGTCTGCAGGCTACGAGCAGTACTTC.

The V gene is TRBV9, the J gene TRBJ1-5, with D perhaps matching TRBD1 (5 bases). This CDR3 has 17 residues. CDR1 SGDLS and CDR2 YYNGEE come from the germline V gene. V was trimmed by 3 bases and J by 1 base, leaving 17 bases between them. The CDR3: CASSARDSPGSNQPQHF. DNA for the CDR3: TGTGCCAGCAGCGCTCGAGACAGCCCAGGGAGCAATCAGCCCCAGCATTTT.

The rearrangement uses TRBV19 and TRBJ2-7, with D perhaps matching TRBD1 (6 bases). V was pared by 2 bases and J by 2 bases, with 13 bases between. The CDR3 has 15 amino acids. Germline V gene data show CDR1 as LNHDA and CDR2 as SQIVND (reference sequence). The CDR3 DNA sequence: TGTGCCAGTAGTATATACACACAGGGAGCCTACGAGCAGTACTTC. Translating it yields CASSIYTQGAYEQYF. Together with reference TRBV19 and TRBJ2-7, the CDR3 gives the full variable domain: DGGITQSPKYLFRKEGQNVTLSCEQNLNHDAMYWYRQDPGQGLRLIYYSQIVNDFQKGDIAEGYSVSREKKESFPLTVTSAQKNPTAFYLCASSIYTQGAYEQYFGPGTRLTVT.

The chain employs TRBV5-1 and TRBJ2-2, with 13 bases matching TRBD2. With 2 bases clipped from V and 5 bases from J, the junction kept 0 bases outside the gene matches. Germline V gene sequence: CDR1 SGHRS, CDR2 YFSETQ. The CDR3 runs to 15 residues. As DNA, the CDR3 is TGCGCCAGCAGCTTACTAGCGGGAGGGACCGGGGAGCTGTTTTTT. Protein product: CASSLLAGGTGELFF.

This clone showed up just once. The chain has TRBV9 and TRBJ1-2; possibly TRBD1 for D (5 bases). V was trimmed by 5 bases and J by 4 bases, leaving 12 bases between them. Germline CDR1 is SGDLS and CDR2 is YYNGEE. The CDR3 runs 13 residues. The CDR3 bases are TGTGCCAGCAGTAGACAGTCTCCCTATGGCTACACCTTC. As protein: CASSRQSPYGYTF.